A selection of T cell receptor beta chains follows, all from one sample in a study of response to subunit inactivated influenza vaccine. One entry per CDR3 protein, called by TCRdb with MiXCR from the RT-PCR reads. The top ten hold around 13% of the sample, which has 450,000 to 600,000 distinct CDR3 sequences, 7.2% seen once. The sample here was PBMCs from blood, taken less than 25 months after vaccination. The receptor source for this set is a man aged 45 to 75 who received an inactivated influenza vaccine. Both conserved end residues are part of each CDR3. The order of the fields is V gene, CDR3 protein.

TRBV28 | CASSLPGGLQPQHF
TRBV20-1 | CSARIPGTGSNQPQHF
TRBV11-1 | CASRGWTGGAYLFGANVLTF
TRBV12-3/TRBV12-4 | CASSFGGPTYEQYF
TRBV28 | CASTSFGTKDEQYF
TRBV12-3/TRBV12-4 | CASSLRTRGGLAGGWDAKNIQYF
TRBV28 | CASSRSGYSPGYGYTF
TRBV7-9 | CASSDPTDRGLYEQYF
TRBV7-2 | CASSFIAGVETQYF
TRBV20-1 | CSAPGLAGRTDTQYF
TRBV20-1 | CSADGDSYEQYF
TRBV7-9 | CASSPDDQPQHF
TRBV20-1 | CSASPSGRLSYEQYF
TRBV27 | CASSRQVGNTEAFF
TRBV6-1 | CASRTGTSEETQYF